This TCR beta chain was sequenced for a study of blood T cell repertoires in COVID-19. The CDR3 covers 13 residues. V lost 2 bases and J lost 4, with 11 bases in between. Looked up from germline, CDR1 is GTSNPN and CDR2 is SVGIG (reference sequence). In the authors' workflow: Estimates of nucleated cell counts were drawn from the amplification of reference gene primers. Repertoires were generated with immunoSEQ multiplex PCR, while TCRdb's copy carries only in-frame clones and drops some. The V and J calls and clone size come from that table; D and trimming were worked out from the DNA. The sample has 140,000 to 150,000 clones, roughly 80% seen once.

The sequenced sample consisted of PBMCs or T cells enriched from blood (not recorded which). The chain couples TRBV30 to TRBJ1-2; D may be TRBD1 (5 bases). The receptor was isolated from a woman in her 50s who had recovered from COVID-19. The DNA of the CDR3 is TGTGCCTGGAGTAGCCAGGGAGGCTATGGCTACACCTTC. Amino acids: CAWSSQGGYGYTF.